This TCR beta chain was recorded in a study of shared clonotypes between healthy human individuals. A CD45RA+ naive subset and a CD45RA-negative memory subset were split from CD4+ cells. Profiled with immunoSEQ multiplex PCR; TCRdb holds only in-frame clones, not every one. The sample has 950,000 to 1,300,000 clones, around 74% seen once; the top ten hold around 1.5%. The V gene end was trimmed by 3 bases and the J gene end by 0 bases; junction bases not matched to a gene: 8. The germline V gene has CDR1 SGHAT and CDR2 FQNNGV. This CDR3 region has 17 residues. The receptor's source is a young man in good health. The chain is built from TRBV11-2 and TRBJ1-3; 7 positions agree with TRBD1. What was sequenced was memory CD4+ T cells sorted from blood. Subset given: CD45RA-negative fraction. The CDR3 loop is CASSFDRAPLSGNTIYF. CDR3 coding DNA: TGTGCCAGCAGCTTTGACAGGGCCCCCCTCTCTGGAAACACCATATATTTT.